The source of this TCR beta chain is a study of CD8+ T cells in alopecia areata. Overall study context: Oral tofacitinib, 5 to 10 mg twice daily, was given in an open-label trial. Findings of the study overall: Among the top 100, expanded CD8+ clones were significantly decreased by tofacitinib, as was scalp clonality. Especially in alopecia totalis/universalis, lesional scalp showed greater clonality than normal scalp did.

CDR3 size: 10 residues. Trimming pared 6 bases from V and 3 bases from J, leaving 2 bases between. Germline-derived CDR1 and CDR2 are MGHDK and SYGVNS. Treatment: oral pan-JAK inhibitor, 5-10 mg twice daily. As to this clone: Its antigen remains unknown.

RNA, once extracted, was reverse transcribed into cDNA for use as the sequencing template. Assay: immunoSEQ multiplex PCR; the TCRdb copy retains only in-frame clones and omits some. In the table there are fewer than 100,000 clones, around 60% of which are singletons. The J gene is TRBJ1-1, the V gene TRBV25-1, with D uncertain. The input for sequencing was CD8+ T cells sorted from blood, taken at week 4, from a patient treated with tofacitinib. This receptor was taken from a human donor with alopecia areata. The CDR3 spells CASRDTEAFF. CDR3 nucleotides: TGTGCCAGCAGGGACACTGAAGCTTTCTTT. Full variable domain (rest looked up from reference TRBV25-1 and TRBJ1-1): EADIYQTPRYLVIGTGKKITLECSQTMGHDKMYWYQQDPGMELHLIHYSYGVNSTEKGDLSSESTVSRIRTEHFPLTLESARPSHTSQYLCASRDTEAFFGQGTRLTVV.